This T cell receptor beta chain was retrieved from a study of early T cells in non-severe SARS-CoV-2 infection. The overall study: Chains were not paired, and sequencing was done on bulk RNA from unsorted whole blood.

The germline V gene has CDR1 SGHTA and CDR2 FQGNSA. The length of the CDR3 is 15 residues. The germline V and J ends were trimmed by 4 bases and 6 bases, with 16 bases remaining between them. This clonotype was recorded many times. As yet, its antigen is unknown. Unique molecular identifiers tagged individual cDNA molecules. TCRdb used MiXCR to reprocess the 5' RACE reads, holding one entry per CDR3 protein. The sample holds tens of thousands of distinct CDR3 sequences; 5.5% to 7% are singletons and the top ten take 4% to 5%. General study findings and limits: Clonotype matching in VDJdb favored anti-spike CD8 responses and did not capture private and CD4 specificities.

The source material was whole blood. This clonotype was sampled from an adult who was a healthcare worker with PCR-confirmed SARS-CoV-2 infection or an uninfected control (not recorded which). The rearrangement joins TRBV7-2 to TRBJ1-5; weak D call: TRBD1 (5 bases). CDR3 DNA sequence: TGTGCCAGCAGCTCTTATCATGGGGCGTCTCAGCCCCAGCATTTT. This gives the protein CASSSYHGASQPQHF.